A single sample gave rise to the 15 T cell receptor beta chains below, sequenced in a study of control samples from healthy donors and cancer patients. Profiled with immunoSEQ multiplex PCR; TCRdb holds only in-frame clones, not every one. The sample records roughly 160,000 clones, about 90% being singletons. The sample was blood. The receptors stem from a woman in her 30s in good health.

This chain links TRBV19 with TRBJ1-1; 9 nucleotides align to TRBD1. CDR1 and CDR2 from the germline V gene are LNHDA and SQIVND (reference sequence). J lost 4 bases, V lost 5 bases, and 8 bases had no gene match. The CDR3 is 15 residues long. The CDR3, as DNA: TGTGCCAGTAGTTCGCCGGGACAGGGAGGCACTGAAGCTTTCTTT. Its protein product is CASSSPGQGGTEAFF.

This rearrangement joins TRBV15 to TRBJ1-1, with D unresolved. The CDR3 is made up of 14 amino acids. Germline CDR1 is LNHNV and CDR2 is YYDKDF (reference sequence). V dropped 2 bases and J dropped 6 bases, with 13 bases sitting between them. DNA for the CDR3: TGTGCCACCAGCAGACCGTCGGGGAAACCTGAAGCTTTCTTT. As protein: CATSRPSGKPEAFF.

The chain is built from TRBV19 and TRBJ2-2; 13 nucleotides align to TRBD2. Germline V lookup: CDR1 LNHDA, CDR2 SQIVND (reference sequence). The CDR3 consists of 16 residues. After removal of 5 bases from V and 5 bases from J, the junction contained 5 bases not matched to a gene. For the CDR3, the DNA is TGTGCCAGTAGTGTACTAGCGGGGGGGCTGACCGGGGAGCTGTTTTTT. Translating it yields CASSVLAGGLTGELFF.

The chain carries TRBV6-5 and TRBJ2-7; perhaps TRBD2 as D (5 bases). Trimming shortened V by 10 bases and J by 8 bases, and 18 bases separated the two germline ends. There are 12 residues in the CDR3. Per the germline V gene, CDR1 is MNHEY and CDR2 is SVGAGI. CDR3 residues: CATAAGVGQQYF. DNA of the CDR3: TGTGCCACCGCCGCCGGGGTGGGTCAGCAGTACTTC.

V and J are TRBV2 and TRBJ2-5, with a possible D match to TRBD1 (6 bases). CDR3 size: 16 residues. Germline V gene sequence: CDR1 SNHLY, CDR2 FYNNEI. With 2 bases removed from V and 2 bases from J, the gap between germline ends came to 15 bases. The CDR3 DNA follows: TGTGCCAGCAGTGAATTGGTCGGGACACTACAAGAGACCCAGTACTTC. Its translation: CASSELVGTLQETQYF.

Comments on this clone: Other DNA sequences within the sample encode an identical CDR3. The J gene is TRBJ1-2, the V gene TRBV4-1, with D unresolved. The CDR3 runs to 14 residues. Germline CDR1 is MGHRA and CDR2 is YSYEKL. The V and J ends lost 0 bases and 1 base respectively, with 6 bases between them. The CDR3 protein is CASSQEGFNYGYTF. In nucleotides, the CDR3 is TGCGCCAGCAGCCAAGAAGGCTTTAACTATGGCTACACCTTC.

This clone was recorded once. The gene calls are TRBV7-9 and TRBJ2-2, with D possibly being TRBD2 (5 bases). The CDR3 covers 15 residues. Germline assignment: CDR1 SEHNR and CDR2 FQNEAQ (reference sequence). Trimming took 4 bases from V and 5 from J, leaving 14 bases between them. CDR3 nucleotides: TGTGCCAGCAGCTCCTATCGGGGTATAACCGGGGAGCTGTTTTTT. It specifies CASSSYRGITGELFF.

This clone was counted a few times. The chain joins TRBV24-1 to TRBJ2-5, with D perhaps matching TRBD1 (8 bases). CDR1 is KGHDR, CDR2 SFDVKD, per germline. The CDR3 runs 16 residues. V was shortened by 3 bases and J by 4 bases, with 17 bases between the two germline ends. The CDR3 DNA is TGTGCCACCAGTGATAGGGGGGGCAGGGGGCGAGAGACCCAGTACTTC. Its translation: CATSDRGGRGRETQYF.

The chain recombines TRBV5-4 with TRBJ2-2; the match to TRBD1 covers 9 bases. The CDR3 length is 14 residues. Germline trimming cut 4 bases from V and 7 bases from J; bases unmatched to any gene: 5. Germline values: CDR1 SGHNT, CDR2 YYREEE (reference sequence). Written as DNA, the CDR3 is TGTGCCAGCAGCGTGGGACAGGGAAACGGGGAGCTGTTTTTT. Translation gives CASSVGQGNGELFF.

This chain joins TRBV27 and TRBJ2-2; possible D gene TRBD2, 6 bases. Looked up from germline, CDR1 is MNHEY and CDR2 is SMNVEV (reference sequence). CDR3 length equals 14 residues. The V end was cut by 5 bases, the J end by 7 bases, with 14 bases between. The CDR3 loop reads CASSTRGYLGELFF. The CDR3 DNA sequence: TGTGCCAGCAGTACCCGGGGGTACCTCGGGGAGCTGTTTTTT.

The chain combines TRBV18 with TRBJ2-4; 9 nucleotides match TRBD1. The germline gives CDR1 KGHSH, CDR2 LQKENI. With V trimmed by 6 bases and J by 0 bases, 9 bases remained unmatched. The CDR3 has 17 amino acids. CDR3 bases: TGTGCCAGCTCCCTCCAGGAGGGACAGGGAGCCAAAAACATTCAGTACTTC. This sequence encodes CASSLQEGQGAKNIQYF.

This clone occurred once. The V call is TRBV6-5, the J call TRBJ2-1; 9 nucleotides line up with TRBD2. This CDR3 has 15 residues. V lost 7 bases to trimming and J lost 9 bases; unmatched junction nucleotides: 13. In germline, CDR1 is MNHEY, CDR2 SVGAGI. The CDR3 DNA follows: TGTGCCAGCACCTCCCGGGGGACTAGCTTCCGTGAGCAGTTCTTC. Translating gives CASTSRGTSFREQFF.

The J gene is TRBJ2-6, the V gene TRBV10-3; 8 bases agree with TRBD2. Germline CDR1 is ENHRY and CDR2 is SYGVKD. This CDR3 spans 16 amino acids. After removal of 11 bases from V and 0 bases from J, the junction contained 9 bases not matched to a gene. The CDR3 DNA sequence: TGTGCCGCCGGGAGGGGGGGCAGCTCTGGGGCCAACGTCCTGACTTTC. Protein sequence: CAAGRGGSSGANVLTF.

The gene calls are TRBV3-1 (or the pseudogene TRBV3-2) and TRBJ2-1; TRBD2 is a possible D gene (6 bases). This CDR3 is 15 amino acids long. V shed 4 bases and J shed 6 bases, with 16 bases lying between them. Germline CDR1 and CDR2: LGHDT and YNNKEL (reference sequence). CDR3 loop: CASSLAGSPSNEQFF. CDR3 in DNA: TGTGCCAGCAGCCTAGCCGGGAGCCCGTCCAATGAGCAGTTCTTC.

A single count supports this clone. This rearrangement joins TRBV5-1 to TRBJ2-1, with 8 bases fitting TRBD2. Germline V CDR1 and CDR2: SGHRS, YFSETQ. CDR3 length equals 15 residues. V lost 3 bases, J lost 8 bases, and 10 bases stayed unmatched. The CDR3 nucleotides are TGCGCCAGCAGCTCAGTCTCGGGGGGGCTGGATGAGCAGTTCTTC. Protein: CASSSVSGGLDEQFF.